These 14 T cell receptor beta chains were all obtained from the same sample, sequenced in a study of cytomegalovirus exposure and HLA in healthy donors. Vbeta (60) and Jbeta (13) primers were used in the PCR. The repertoire was sequenced with immunoSEQ multiplex PCR; TCRdb's copy has only in-frame clones and lacks some. The table records approximately 140,000 clones, around 80% of them present only once. The sequenced sample consisted of PBMCs. Receptor source: a male donor in good health and CMV-seropositive.

This chain joins TRBV19 and TRBJ1-5; D ambiguous. This CDR3 contains 14 residues. V lost 3 bases and J 4 bases, leaving 10 bases between the germline ends. CDR1 is LNHDA and CDR2 is SQIVND in the germline V gene (reference sequence). CDR3 amino acids: CASSIVSGNQPQHF. The CDR3 bases are TGTGCCAGTAGTATTGTCAGCGGGAATCAGCCCCAGCATTTT.

V usage is TRBV27 and J usage is TRBJ2-1; 9 nucleotides match TRBD1. This CDR3 has 14 residues. V dropped 2 bases and J dropped 7; count of bases not matched to a gene: 3. The germline CDR1 and CDR2 sequences are MNHEY and SMNVEV (reference sequence). CDR3 protein: CASSLRDRDNEQFF. In nucleotides, the CDR3 is TGTGCCAGCAGTTTAAGGGACAGGGATAATGAGCAGTTCTTC.

The chain combines TRBV2 with TRBJ1-1, with D uncertain. From germline, CDR1 is SNHLY and CDR2 FYNNEI. V lost 6 bases and J 5 bases, leaving 7 bases between the germline ends. The CDR3 has 11 amino acids. CDR3 in amino acids: CASRRETEAFF. For the CDR3, the DNA is TGTGCCAGCAGGAGGGAAACTGAAGCTTTCTTT.

The V and J genes are TRBV5-1 and TRBJ1-1; 8 bases agree with TRBD1. The CDR3 runs 15 residues. CDR1 SGHRS and CDR2 YFSETQ come from the germline V gene. V dropped 2 bases and J dropped 3; count of bases not matched to a gene: 6. In DNA form, the CDR3 reads TGCGCCAGCAGCTTTACAGCGACAGGGGACACTGAAGCTTTCTTT. Translated: CASSFTATGDTEAFF.

The J gene is TRBJ2-5, the V gene TRBV27; perhaps TRBD2 as D (6 bases). This CDR3 has 14 amino acids. Per germline, CDR1 MNHEY and CDR2 SMNVEV (reference sequence). V was shortened by 1 base and J by 2 bases, with 8 bases between the two germline ends. The CDR3 nucleotides read TGTGCCAGCAGTTTATGGGGGGAGCAAGAGACCCAGTACTTC. Its translation: CASSLWGEQETQYF.

As regards this clone: Other nucleotide sequences in the sample specify the same CDR3. DNA for the CDR3: TGCGCCAGCAGCTCCCAGGGGGACACTGAAGCTTTCTTT. Translation: CASSSQGDTEAFF. The rearrangement links TRBV5-1 to TRBJ1-1, with 7 nucleotides matching TRBD1. V lost 3 bases and J lost 3; bases outside the gene matches: 2. This CDR3 has 13 amino acids. In germline, CDR1 is SGHRS, CDR2 YFSETQ.

The rearrangement joins TRBV4-1 to TRBJ1-1; 10 bases fit TRBD1. The germline gives CDR1 MGHRA, CDR2 YSYEKL. The CDR3 loop spans 16 amino acids. The V gene end was trimmed by 5 bases and the J gene end by 5 bases; junction bases not matched to a gene: 11. The chain's CDR3 is CASSSLDRGVETEAFF. The CDR3 DNA is TGCGCCAGCAGCTCACTGGACAGGGGGGTAGAAACTGAAGCTTTCTTT.

J is TRBJ1-4 and V is TRBV10-1, with 7 positions matching TRBD1. V shed 5 bases, J shed 7 bases, and the junction held 4 bases outside the gene matches. Germline V lookup: CDR1 WNHNN, CDR2 SYGVQD (reference sequence). The CDR3 sequence is 13 residues long. The CDR3 spells CASSPGGGEKLFF. The CDR3 DNA sequence: TGCGCCAGCAGTCCAGGGGGAGGTGAAAAACTGTTTTTT.

This clone was counted once. The J gene is TRBJ1-6, the V gene TRBV6-1; the D gene is possibly TRBD1 (5 bases). Germline values: CDR1 MNHNS, CDR2 SASEGT. The CDR3 runs 14 residues. Trimming removed 7 bases at V and 9 bases at J, with 16 bases between. In DNA, the CDR3 is TGTGCCAGCAATTTGTCAGGCGGGGGTTCACCCCTCCACTTT. This codes for CASNLSGGGSPLHF.

The chain couples TRBV5-8 to TRBJ2-7; TRBD1 might be the D (5 bases). V was clipped by 1 base and J by 2 bases, with 7 bases between them. The CDR3 is made up of 13 amino acids. CDR1 is SGHTS, CDR2 YDEGEE, per germline. The CDR3 DNA sequence: TGTGCCAGCAGCTTGCCAGGGACCTACGAGCAGTACTTC. Protein: CASSLPGTYEQYF. Looking up the rest from reference TRBV5-8 and TRBJ2-7 gives the full variable domain: EAGVTQSPTHLIKTRGQQATLRCSPISGHTSVYWYQQALGLGLQFLLWYDEGEERNRGNFPPRFSGRQFPNYSSELNVNALELEDSALYLCASSLPGTYEQYFGPGTRLTVT.

The chain couples TRBV11-3 to TRBJ2-7, with a weak D call TRBD1 (7 bases). V was shortened by 5 bases and J by 3 bases, with 23 bases between the two germline ends. CDR1 and CDR2 (germline): SGHNT, YENEEA. This CDR3 contains 17 residues. CDR3 protein: CASSEEGPPGQNYEQYF. DNA for the CDR3: TGTGCCAGCAGCGAGGAGGGTCCACCGGGACAGAACTACGAGCAGTACTTC.

This rearrangement joins TRBV7-6 to TRBJ2-2; unclear D gene. The germline gives CDR1 SGHVS, CDR2 FNYEAQ. The V gene lost 2 bases and the J gene lost 6 bases, with 4 bases spanning the gap. This CDR3 contains 12 residues. The CDR3 protein is CASSLRSGELFF. CDR3 sequence (DNA): TGTGCCAGCAGCTTACGGTCCGGGGAGCTGTTTTTT.

V usage is TRBV15 and J usage is TRBJ2-1; 9 bases fit TRBD2. The V gene end was trimmed by 5 bases and the J gene end by 0 bases; junction bases not matched to a gene: 11. CDR1 and CDR2 (germline): LNHNV, YYDKDF (reference sequence). The CDR3 runs to 18 residues. The DNA of the CDR3 is TGTGCCACCAGCCCTCGACTAGCGGTTACAACCTCCTACAATGAGCAGTTCTTC. Protein: CATSPRLAVTTSYNEQFF.

The J gene is TRBJ1-1, the V gene TRBV11-2; no clear D. V was trimmed by 4 bases and J by 1 base, leaving 13 bases between them. Per germline, CDR1 SGHAT and CDR2 FQNNGV. CDR3 length: 15 amino acids. CDR3 nucleotide sequence: TGTGCCAGCAGCTCGGAGGACGGACCGAACACTGAAGCTTTCTTT. It specifies CASSSEDGPNTEAFF.